This note documents a single T cell receptor beta chain sequence. Its specificity is not known. The PCR had 60 Vbeta and 13 Jbeta primers. Only in-frame clones appear in the TCRdb table, and some are missing; sequencing was by immunoSEQ multiplex PCR. This repertoire shows roughly 100,000 clones, 60% to 85% found once; its top ten account for roughly 5%. These data originate in a study of cytomegalovirus exposure and HLA in healthy donors. Study-wide background: Within an early data release were 65 million to 90 million unique TCRs drawn from HLA-typed donors. The study's findings and limits: The later analysis indicated that the majority of CMV-associated TCR beta chains appeared HLA-restricted. TRBV6-2, TRBV6-3 and some other V segments were unresolvable in 87-base-pair reads.

The V gene end was trimmed by 5 bases and the J gene end by 5 bases; junction bases not matched to a gene: 8. The CDR3 covers 15 residues. Germline V gene lookup returns CDR1 MNHNS and CDR2 SASEGT. The chain employs TRBV6-1 and TRBJ2-2, with 7 bases lining up with TRBD2. The sample was PBMCs. The receptor was derived from a female donor in good health and CMV-seropositive. The CDR3 DNA follows: TGTGCCAGCAGTCGAAGAGGCGGGGGAACCGGGGAGCTGTTTTTT. Its translation: CASSRRGGGTGELFF.